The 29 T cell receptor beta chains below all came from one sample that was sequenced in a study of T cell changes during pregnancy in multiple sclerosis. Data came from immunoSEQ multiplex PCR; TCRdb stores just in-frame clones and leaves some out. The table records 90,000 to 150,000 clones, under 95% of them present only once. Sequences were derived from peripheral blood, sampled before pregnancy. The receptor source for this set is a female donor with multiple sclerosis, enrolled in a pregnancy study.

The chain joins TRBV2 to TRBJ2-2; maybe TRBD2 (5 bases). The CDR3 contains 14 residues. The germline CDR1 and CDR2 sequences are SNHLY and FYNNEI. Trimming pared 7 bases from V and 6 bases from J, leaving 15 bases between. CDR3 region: CASTPGFGAGELFF. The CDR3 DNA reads TGTGCCAGCACCCCCGGGTTCGGGGCCGGGGAGCTGTTTTTT.

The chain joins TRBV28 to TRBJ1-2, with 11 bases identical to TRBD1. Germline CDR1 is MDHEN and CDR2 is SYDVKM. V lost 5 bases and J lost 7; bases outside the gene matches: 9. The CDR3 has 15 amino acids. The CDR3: CASSPLDRGRAGYTF. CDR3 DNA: TGTGCCAGCAGTCCACTGGACAGGGGGCGAGCTGGCTACACCTTC.

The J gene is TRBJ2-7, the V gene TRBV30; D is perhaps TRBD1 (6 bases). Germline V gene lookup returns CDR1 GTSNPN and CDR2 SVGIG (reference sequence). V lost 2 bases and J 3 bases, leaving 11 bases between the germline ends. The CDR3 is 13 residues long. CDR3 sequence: CAWSTGHIYEQYF. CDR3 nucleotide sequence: TGTGCCTGGAGTACGGGACATATCTACGAGCAGTACTTC.

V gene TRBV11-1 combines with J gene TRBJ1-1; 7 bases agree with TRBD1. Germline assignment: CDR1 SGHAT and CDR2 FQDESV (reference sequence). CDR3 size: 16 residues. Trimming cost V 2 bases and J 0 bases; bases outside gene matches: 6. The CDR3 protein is CASSLTRGRLNTEAFF. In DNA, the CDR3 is TGTGCCAGCAGCTTAACGAGGGGGCGGTTGAACACTGAAGCTTTCTTT.

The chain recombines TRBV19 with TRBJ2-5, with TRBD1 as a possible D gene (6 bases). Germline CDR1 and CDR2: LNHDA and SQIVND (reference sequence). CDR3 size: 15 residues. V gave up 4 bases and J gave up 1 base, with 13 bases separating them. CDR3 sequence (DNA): TGTGCCAGTAGTACCCACAGGGCCCCCCAAGAGACCCAGTACTTC. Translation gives CASSTHRAPQETQYF.

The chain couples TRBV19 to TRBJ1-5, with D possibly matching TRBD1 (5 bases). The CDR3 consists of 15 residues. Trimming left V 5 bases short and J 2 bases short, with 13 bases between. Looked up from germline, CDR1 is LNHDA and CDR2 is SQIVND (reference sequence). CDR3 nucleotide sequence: TGTGCCAGTAGTCTGTTAGGGGCTCGCAATCAGCCCCAGCATTTT. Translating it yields CASSLLGARNQPQHF.

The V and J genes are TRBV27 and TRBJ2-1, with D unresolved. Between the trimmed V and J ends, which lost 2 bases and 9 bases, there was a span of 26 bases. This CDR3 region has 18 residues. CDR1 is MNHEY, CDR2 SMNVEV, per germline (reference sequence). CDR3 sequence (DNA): TGTGCCAGCAGTTTAAGCCCTCCGCATATCGCTAGGTCTGGTGAGCAGTTCTTC. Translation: CASSLSPPHIARSGEQFF.

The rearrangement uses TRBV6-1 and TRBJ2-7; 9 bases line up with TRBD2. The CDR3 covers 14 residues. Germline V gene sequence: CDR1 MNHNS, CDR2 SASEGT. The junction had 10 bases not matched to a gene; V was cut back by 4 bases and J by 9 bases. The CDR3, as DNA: TGTGCCAGCAGTGCCCCAGCGGGGGGCGCCGGGCAGTACTTC. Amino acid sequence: CASSAPAGGAGQYF.

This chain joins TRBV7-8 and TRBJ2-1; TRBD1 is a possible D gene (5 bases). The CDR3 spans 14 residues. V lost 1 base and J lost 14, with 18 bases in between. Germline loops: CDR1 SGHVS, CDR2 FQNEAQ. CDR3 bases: TGTGCCAGCAGCTTAGTTTTCCAGGGTCCTGTAGAGTTCTTC. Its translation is CASSLVFQGPVEFF.

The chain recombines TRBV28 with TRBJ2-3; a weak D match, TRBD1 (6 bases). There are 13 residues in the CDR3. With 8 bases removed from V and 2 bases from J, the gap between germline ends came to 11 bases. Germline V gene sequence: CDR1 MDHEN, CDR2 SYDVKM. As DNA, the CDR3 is TGTGCCAGCGGGACACGAGACACAGATACGCAGTATTTT. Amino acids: CASGTRDTDTQYF.

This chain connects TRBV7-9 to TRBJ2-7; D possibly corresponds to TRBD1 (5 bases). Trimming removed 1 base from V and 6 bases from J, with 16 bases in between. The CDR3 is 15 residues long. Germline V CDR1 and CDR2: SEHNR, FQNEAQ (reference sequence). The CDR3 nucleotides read TGTGCCAGCAGCTTAGGATTCCAGGGCTTAAGCGAGCAGTACTTC. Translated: CASSLGFQGLSEQYF.

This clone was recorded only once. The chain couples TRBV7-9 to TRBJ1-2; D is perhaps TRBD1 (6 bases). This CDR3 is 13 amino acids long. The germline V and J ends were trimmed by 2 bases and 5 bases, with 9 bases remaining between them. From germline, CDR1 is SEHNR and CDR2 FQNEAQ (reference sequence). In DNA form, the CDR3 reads TGTGCCAGCAGCTTAAAGGGGGGGTATGGCTACACCTTC. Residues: CASSLKGGYGYTF.

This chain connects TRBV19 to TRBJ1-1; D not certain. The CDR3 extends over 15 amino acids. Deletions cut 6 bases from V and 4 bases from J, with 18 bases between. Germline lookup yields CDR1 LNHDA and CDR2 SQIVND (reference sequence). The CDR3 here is CASRTPRGSLTEAFF. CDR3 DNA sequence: TGTGCCAGTAGAACCCCCCGGGGTTCCCTCACTGAAGCTTTCTTT.

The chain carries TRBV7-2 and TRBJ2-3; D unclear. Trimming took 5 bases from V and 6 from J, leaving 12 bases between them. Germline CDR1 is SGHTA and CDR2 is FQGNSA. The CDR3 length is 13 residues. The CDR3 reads CASSLRPPDTQYF. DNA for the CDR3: TGTGCCAGCAGCCTGCGCCCCCCGGATACGCAGTATTTT.

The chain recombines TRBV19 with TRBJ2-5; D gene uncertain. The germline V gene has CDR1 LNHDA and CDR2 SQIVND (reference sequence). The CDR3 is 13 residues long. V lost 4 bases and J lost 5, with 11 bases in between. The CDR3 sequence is CASSTAAGETQYF. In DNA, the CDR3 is TGTGCCAGTAGTACGGCAGCAGGCGAGACCCAGTACTTC.

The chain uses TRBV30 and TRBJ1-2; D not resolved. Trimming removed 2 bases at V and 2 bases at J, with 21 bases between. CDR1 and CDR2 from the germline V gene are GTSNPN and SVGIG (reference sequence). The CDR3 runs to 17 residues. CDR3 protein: CAWSFSPLLNRNYGYTF. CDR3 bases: TGTGCCTGGAGTTTCTCCCCCCTCCTTAACAGAAACTATGGCTACACCTTC.

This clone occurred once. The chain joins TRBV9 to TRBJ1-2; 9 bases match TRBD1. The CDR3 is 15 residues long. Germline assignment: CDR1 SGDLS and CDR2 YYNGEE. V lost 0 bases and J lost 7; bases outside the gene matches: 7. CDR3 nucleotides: TGTGCCAGCAGCGTAGCTGGGACAGGGAGATCTGGCTACACCTTC. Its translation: CASSVAGTGRSGYTF.

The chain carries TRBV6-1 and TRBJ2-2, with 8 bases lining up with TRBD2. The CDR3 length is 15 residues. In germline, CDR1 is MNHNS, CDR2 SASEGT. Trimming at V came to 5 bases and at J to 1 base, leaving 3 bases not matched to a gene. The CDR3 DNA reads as TGTGCCAGCAGTCATAGCGGGATGAACACCGGGGAGCTGTTTTTT. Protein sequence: CASSHSGMNTGELFF.

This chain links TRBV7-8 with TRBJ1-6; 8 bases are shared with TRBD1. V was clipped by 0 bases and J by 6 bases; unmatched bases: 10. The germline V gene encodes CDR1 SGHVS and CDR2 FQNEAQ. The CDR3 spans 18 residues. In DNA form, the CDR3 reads TGTGCCAGCAGCTTAGCGATATCTGGGACAGGTGGTAATTCACCCCTCCACTTT. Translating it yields CASSLAISGTGGNSPLHF.

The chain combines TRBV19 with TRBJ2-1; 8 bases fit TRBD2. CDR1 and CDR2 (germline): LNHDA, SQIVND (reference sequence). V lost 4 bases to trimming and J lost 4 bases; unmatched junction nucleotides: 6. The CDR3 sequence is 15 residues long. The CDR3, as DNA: TGTGCCAGTAGTAGTTTAGCGGGGTTTTACAATGAGCAGTTCTTC. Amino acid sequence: CASSSLAGFYNEQFF.

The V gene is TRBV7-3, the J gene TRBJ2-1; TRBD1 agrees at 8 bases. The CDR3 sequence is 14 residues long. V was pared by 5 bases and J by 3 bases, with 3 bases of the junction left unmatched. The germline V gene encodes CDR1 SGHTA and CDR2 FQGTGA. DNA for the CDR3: TGTGCCAGCAGCGCCGACAGGGGCTACAATGAGCAGTTCTTC. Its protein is CASSADRGYNEQFF. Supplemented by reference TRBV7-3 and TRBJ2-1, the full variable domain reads GAGVSQTPSNKVTEKGKYVELRCDPISGHTALYWYRQSLGQGPEFLIYFQGTGAADDSGLPNDRFFAVRPEGSVSTLKIQRTERGDSAVYLCASSADRGYNEQFFGPGTRLTVL.

The CDR3 spells CASSLSPTPTGYEQYF. The CDR3 DNA is TGTGCCAGCTCATTATCTCCGACCCCGACGGGCTACGAGCAGTACTTC. The rearrangement uses TRBV18 and TRBJ2-7; D is undetermined. Per the germline V gene, CDR1 is KGHSH and CDR2 is LQKENI. The CDR3 is made up of 16 amino acids. The V and J ends lost 5 bases and 3 bases respectively, with 20 bases between them.

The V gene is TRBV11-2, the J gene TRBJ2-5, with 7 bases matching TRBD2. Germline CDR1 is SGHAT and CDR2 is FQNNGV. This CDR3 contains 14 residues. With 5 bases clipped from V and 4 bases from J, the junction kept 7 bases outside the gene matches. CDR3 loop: CASSPHSGGETQYF. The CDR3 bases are TGTGCCAGCAGCCCGCACTCGGGAGGAGAGACCCAGTACTTC.

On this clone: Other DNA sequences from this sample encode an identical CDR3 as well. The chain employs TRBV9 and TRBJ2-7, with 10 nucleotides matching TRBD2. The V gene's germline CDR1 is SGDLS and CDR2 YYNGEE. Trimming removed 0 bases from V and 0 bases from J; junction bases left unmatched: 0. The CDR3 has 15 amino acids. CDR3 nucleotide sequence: TGTGCCAGCAGCGTAGGGACTAGCGGCTCCTACGAGCAGTACTTC. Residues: CASSVGTSGSYEQYF.

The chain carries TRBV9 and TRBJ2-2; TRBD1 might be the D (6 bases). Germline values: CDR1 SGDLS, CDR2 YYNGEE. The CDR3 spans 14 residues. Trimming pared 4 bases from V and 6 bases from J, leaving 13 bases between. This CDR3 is CASSSRGGPGELFF. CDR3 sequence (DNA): TGTGCCAGCAGCTCCCGAGGGGGTCCCGGGGAGCTGTTTTTT.

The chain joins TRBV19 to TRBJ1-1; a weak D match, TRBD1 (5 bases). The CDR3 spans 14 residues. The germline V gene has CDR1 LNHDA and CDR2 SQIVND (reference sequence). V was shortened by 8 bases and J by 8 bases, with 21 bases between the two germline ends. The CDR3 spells CASAQNRRGSEAFF. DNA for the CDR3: TGTGCCAGTGCCCAAAACAGGCGGGGGAGCGAAGCTTTCTTT.

The CDR3 here is CASSVNRGEKLFF. The DNA for the CDR3 is TGTGCCAGCAGTGTAAATAGGGGTGAAAAACTGTTTTTT. This chain joins TRBV6-1 and TRBJ1-4; D may be TRBD1 (5 bases). The V gene's germline CDR1 is MNHNS and CDR2 SASEGT. The V end was cut by 4 bases, the J end by 7 bases, with 10 bases between. This CDR3 comprises 13 residues.

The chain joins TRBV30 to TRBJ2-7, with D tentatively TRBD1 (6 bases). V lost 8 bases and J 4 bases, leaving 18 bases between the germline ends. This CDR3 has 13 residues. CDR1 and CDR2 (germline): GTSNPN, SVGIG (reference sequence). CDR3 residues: CAGGGQSIYEQYF. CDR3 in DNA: TGTGCCGGGGGCGGACAGTCCATATACGAGCAGTACTTC.

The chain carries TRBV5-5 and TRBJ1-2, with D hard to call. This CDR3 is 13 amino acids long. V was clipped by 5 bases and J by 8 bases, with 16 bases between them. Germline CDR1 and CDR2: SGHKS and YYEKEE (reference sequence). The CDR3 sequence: CASSPDGVSGYTF. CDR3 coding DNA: TGTGCCAGCAGTCCGGACGGGGTGAGCGGCTACACCTTC.